Each of the 14 T cell receptor beta chains below was sequenced from the same sample in a study of T cells in Graves' hyperthyroidism and ophthalmopathy (dated by TCRdb to the late 2010s). To prepare the library, multiplex PCR was applied. The sequencer listed for this sample is Illumina HiSeq 2000. Amplification of TCR beta CDR3 regions was carried out from RNA transcripts. The TCR CDR3 was subjected to a first round of RT-PCR using the HTBI primer set and the Qiagen OneStep RT-PCR kit. Using fastp at Q25 and MiXCR, TCRdb reprocessed the public reads and kept productive beta chains. Each entry is one CDR3 protein sequence, shown with its most common DNA and genes. In all, the sample holds about 570,000 distinct CDR3 sequences, and roughly 50% of those were seen once. Around 19% of the sample is taken by the ten largest. Sequencing used peripheral blood or thyroid tissue (not recorded which). The receptor source for this set is an adult woman with Graves' disease, either hyperthyroidism or ophthalmopathy (not recorded which).

This clonotype was seen at least ten times. The CDR3 DNA sequence: TGTGCCAGCAGCTCGTGGTGGTCGGGGCGAACTAATGAAAAACTGTTTTTT. Encoded protein: CASSSWWSGRTNEKLFF. This chain links TRBV5-6 with TRBJ1-4, with D possibly TRBD1 on 5 matching bases. The CDR3 covers 17 residues. V was shortened by 3 bases and J by 1 base, with 16 bases between the two germline ends. Germline CDR1 and CDR2: SGHDT and YYEEEE.

V usage is TRBV7-4 and J usage is TRBJ2-5, with a tentative D call TRBD2 (6 bases). In germline, CDR1 is SGHVT, CDR2 SQSDAQ. CDR3 length: 15 residues. Trimming pared 2 bases from V and 2 bases from J, leaving 12 bases between. The CDR3 nucleotides read TGTGCCAGCAGCTTATTGGCGGGACGGCAAGAGACCCAGTACTTC. Its translation: CASSLLAGRQETQYF.

This clonotype was detected a few times. J is TRBJ2-7 and V is TRBV15; 7 bases line up with TRBD1. The germline V gene has CDR1 LNHNV and CDR2 YYDKDF (reference sequence). This CDR3 has 16 amino acids. After removal of 1 base from V and 4 bases from J, the junction contained 10 bases not matched to a gene. CDR3 DNA sequence: TGTGCCACCAGCAGAGTGCCCCGGGACAGTTCTTACGAGCAGTACTTC. Its protein product is CATSRVPRDSSYEQYF.

The sample holds a few counts of this clonotype. This sequence joins TRBV7-9 and TRBJ1-2; D is unresolved. This CDR3 comprises 12 residues. Germline V lookup: CDR1 SEHNR, CDR2 FQNEAQ (reference sequence). The V and J ends lost 4 bases and 4 bases respectively, with 7 bases between them. In nucleotides, the CDR3 is TGTGCCAGCAGCTCACCCGTCTATGGCTACACCTTC. It encodes CASSSPVYGYTF.

About this clonotype: The junction shows a germline mismatch at one end, possibly a read error. The rearrangement joins TRBV5-1 to TRBJ2-2; the D gene is possibly TRBD1 (6 bases). The CDR3 is 14 amino acids. The germline V gene encodes CDR1 SGHRS and CDR2 YFSETQ. The CDR3 region has the DNA TGCACCAGCAGCTATTCATCCGGGACAGGGGAGCTGTTTTTT. It encodes CTSSYSSGTGELFF.

The chain is built from TRBV7-9 and TRBJ2-6; D not certain. The CDR3 loop spans 15 amino acids. Germline V lookup: CDR1 SEHNR, CDR2 FQNEAQ (reference sequence). V lost 2 bases to trimming and J lost 4 bases, with 9 bases between them. Here the CDR3 DNA reads TGTGCCAGCAGCTTATTACAACCCGGGGCCAACGTCCTGACTTTC. Amino acids: CASSLLQPGANVLTF.

This clonotype was recorded many times. Its ends do not fully match the called genes, so a read error is possible. This rearrangement joins TRBV5-5 to TRBJ1-4; a possible D gene is TRBD1 (5 bases). The CDR3 extends over 11 amino acids. The germline CDR1 and CDR2 sequences are SGHKS and YYEKEE (reference sequence). The CDR3 reads CASSLAGTRIF. The CDR3 DNA reads as TGTGCCAGCAGCTTGGCCGGGACCCGAATTTTT.

The genes are TRBV10-3 and TRBJ2-2; 10 nucleotides match TRBD1. The V segment lost 10 bases and the J segment 7 bases; nucleotides outside the gene matches: 15. The CDR3 covers 16 residues. In germline, CDR1 is ENHRY, CDR2 SYGVKD. As DNA, the CDR3 is TGTGCCACCGGAGAGACCGGGACAGGGGTCGGCGGGGAGCTGTTTTTT. Translation: CATGETGTGVGGELFF.

This clonotype was seen repeatedly, ten times or more. V and J are TRBV5-5 and TRBJ1-5; possibly TRBD1 for D (5 bases). This CDR3 has 14 amino acids. V lost 7 bases, J lost 6 bases, and 17 bases lay in between. The germline V gene encodes CDR1 SGHKS and CDR2 YYEKEE (reference sequence). The CDR3 spells CASHIDPQAQPQHF. For the CDR3, the DNA is TGTGCCAGCCACATAGACCCACAGGCTCAGCCCCAGCATTTT.

On this clonotype: This may stem from a read error, because a much larger clone lies one nucleotide away. The rearrangement links TRBV6-5 to TRBJ2-5; D is perhaps TRBD2 (5 bases). CDR1 MNHEY and CDR2 SVGAGI come from the germline V gene. The CDR3 length is 14 residues. Trimming pared 8 bases from V and 0 bases from J, leaving 13 bases between. CDR3 amino acids: CASGLPGNQETQYF. The CDR3 DNA reads as TGTGCCAGCGGATTACCCGGGAACCAAGAGACCCAGTACTTC.

Ten or more counts support this clonotype. This chain connects TRBV3-1 to TRBJ2-5; a weak D match, TRBD2 (5 bases). The V and J ends lost 6 bases and 1 base respectively, with 9 bases between them. The CDR3 consists of 13 residues. Germline values: CDR1 LGHDT, CDR2 YNNKEL (reference sequence). The CDR3 region is CASRGGAQETQYF. The CDR3, as DNA: TGTGCCAGCAGAGGAGGTGCCCAAGAGACCCAGTACTTC.

This clonotype was counted a few times. This chain links TRBV12-3 or TRBV12-4 with TRBJ1-5; 7 positions agree with TRBD1. The CDR3 is 14 amino acids. The ends lost 6 bases at V and 4 bases at J; junction bases unmatched: 6. The CDR3 DNA reads TGTGCCAGCAGGACCGGGACAGCAAATCAGCCCCAGCATTTT. Translating it yields CASRTGTANQPQHF.

This clonotype showed up many times. J is TRBJ1-1 and V is TRBV7-9; D is perhaps TRBD1 (6 bases). Germline V gene sequence: CDR1 SEHNR, CDR2 FQNEAQ (reference sequence). This CDR3 comprises 14 residues. V dropped 6 bases and J dropped 10 bases, with 21 bases sitting between them. The CDR3 protein is CASSFLRDSQGAFF. For the CDR3, the DNA is TGTGCCAGCAGTTTCCTCCGGGACTCACAGGGAGCTTTCTTT.

There are a few counts of this clonotype. The rearrangement links TRBV25-1 to TRBJ1-1; 11 bases fit TRBD1. Germline-derived CDR1 and CDR2 are MGHDK and SYGVNS. J gave up 5 bases and V 11 bases, and 7 bases lay outside the gene matches. The CDR3 is 13 amino acids. The CDR3 reads CAADRGRRTEAFF. CDR3 in DNA: TGTGCCGCGGACAGGGGGCGTCGGACTGAAGCTTTCTTT.